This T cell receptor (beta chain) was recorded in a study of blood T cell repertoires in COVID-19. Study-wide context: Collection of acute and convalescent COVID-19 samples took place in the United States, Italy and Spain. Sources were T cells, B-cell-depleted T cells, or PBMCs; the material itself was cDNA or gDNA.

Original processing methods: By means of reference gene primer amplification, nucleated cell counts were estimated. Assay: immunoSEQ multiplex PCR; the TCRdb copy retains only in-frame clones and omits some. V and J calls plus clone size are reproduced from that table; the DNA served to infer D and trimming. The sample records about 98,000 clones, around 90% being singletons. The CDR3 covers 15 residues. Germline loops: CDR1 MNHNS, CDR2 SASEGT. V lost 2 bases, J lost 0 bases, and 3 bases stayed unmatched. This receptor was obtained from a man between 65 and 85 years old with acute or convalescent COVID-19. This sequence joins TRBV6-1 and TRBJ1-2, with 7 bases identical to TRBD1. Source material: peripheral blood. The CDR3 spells CASSEFGTANYGYTF. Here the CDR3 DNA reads TGTGCCAGCAGTGAATTCGGGACAGCTAACTATGGCTACACCTTC.